The source of this T cell receptor beta chain is a study of T-cell reconstitution after alpha-beta-depleted transplantation in children. General study points: Elevated TCRbeta diversity at day 60 was traced, in some patients, to surviving recipient T cells and thymic progenitors. At one year after transplant, newly produced T cells mostly accounted for T-cell counts and diversity. Reportedly, roughly two months post-transplant, alpha-beta T cells arose from several hundred expanded graft clones.

In the case of this clonotype: The antigen is unknown.

The CDR3 totals 16 residues. Germline-derived CDR1 and CDR2 are LGHNA and YSLEER. Trimming took 1 base from V and 4 from J, leaving 13 bases between them. It was with unique molecular identifiers that the TCRbeta library was prepared. TCRdb analysed the PCR reads with MiXCR anew, one entry per CDR3 protein. The table lists tens of thousands of distinct CDR3 sequences, 5% to 7% of them singletons. The chain combines TRBV4-3 with TRBJ2-2; D is perhaps TRBD1 (5 bases). This specimen consisted of peripheral blood, obtained 60 days after TCRalphabeta/CD19-depleted stem cell transplant. The receptor's source is a child younger than two who had a stem cell transplant for acute myeloid leukemia, so the T cells may come from the graft donor. CDR3 sequence: CASSQGGQGLTGELFF. CDR3 DNA sequence: TGCGCCAGCAGCCAAGGAGGTCAGGGTCTCACCGGGGAGCTGTTTTTT.